The clone carrying this T cell receptor beta chain was found many times. This record belongs to a study of regulatory T cells in long-lasting Graves disease. With iRepertoire HTBI primers and Arm-PCR of CDR3 regions, TCR beta libraries were built. TCRdb called the multiplex PCR reads again in MiXCR, with one record for every CDR3 protein. This sample has some 400,000 distinct CDR3 sequences, with 15% found just once. V lost 7 bases and J lost 5, with 14 bases in between. Germline CDR1 is GTSNPN and CDR2 is SVGIG (reference sequence). The CDR3 sequence is 12 residues long. Time point of the sample: newly diagnosed GD, antithyroid drugs for less than 3 months. Making the TCR library involved RNA that had been extracted from PBMCs. These records were also assigned to another study, of T cells in Graves' hyperthyroidism and ophthalmopathy.

This clonotype was obtained from a woman between 25 and 40 years old with Graves disease. Sequencing used peripheral blood mononuclear cells (PBMCs), obtained at new diagnosis, from a patient treated with antithyroid drugs. V usage is TRBV30 and J usage is TRBJ1-2; D might be TRBD1 (6 bases). The DNA of the CDR3 is TGTGCCTTCGGACAGTCAACATATGGCTACACCTTC. As protein: CAFGQSTYGYTF.